A single sample gave rise to the 18 T cell receptor beta chains below, sequenced in a study of breast tumors, draining lymph nodes, adjacent tissues. MiXCR was run by TCRdb on the multiplex PCR reads, yielding one entry per CDR3 protein. The data hold about 13,000 distinct CDR3 sequences, with roughly 57% observed a single time. Source material: tumor-adjacent breast tissue. The origin of the receptors is a female donor with breast cancer. Some clones in this sample may be carry-over from other donors' samples.

This clonotype was recorded at least ten times. This rearrangement joins TRBV2 to TRBJ2-3; 7 positions match TRBD2. The length of the CDR3 is 13 residues. With V trimmed by 5 bases and J by 1 base, 0 bases remained unmatched. Looked up from germline, CDR1 is SNHLY and CDR2 is FYNNEI. As DNA, the CDR3 is TGTGCCAGCAGTCTAGCGGGCACAGATACGCAGTATTTT. Translation gives CASSLAGTDTQYF.

The chain uses TRBV7-2 and TRBJ1-4; D remains unclear. There are 13 residues in the CDR3. Germline CDR1 and CDR2: SGHTA and FQGNSA. With 3 bases removed from V and 5 bases from J, the gap between germline ends came to 7 bases. The CDR3 coding sequence is TGTGCCAGCAGCTTTAATACAAATGAAAAACTGTTTTTT. Residues: CASSFNTNEKLFF.

The chain couples TRBV19 to TRBJ2-3; D remains ambiguous. V lost 5 bases and J 0 bases, leaving 15 bases between the germline ends. Germline CDR1 LNHDA, CDR2 SQIVND (reference sequence). CDR3 length: 16 residues. The CDR3 coding sequence is TGTGCCAGTAGTCCTGGTCCGCGTGTGAGCACAGATACGCAGTATTTT. Encoded protein: CASSPGPRVSTDTQYF.

As regards this clonotype: This is likely a read error, given that the CDR3 carries no conserved phenylalanine or tryptophan at its end. The DNA is left out, because the CDR3 cannot be placed on it with certainty; the CDR3 is given as TCRdb lists it. This chain links TRBV10-2 with TRBJ2-7; TRBD1, the table's D call, was not compared with the DNA. The CDR3 sequence runs 14 residues, both termini included. Germline CDR1 and CDR2: WSHSY and SAAADI. The CDR3 sequence is CASSEGGGRYEQSS.

The chain recombines TRBV24-1 with TRBJ1-2; D gene uncertain. Germline assignment: CDR1 KGHDR and CDR2 SFDVKD. The CDR3 is made up of 13 amino acids. V lost 0 bases and J 8 bases, leaving 9 bases between the germline ends. CDR3 DNA: TGTGCCACCAGTGATTTGGTCACGGGCGGCTACACCTTC. Protein sequence: CATSDLVTGGYTF.

The chain carries TRBV12-3 or TRBV12-4 and TRBJ1-4; D unresolved. The CDR3 spans 13 residues. Trimming removed 4 bases from V and 7 bases from J, with 10 bases in between. The CDR3 DNA reads TGTGCCAGCAGTTCGGCCACGGGTGAAAAACTGTTTTTT. This codes for CASSSATGEKLFF.

This sequence joins TRBV7-3 and TRBJ2-3; 7 positions agree with TRBD2. The V gene end was trimmed by 6 bases and the J gene end by 3 bases; junction bases not matched to a gene: 6. This CDR3 has 14 amino acids. Germline CDR1 reads SGHTA; CDR2 reads FQGTGA. This CDR3 reads CASRLAAGTDTQYF. The CDR3 region has the DNA TGTGCCAGCAGATTAGCAGCGGGGACAGATACGCAGTATTTT.

The chain joins TRBV20-1 to TRBJ1-4; 10 bases fit TRBD1. The CDR3 sequence is 15 residues long. CDR1 and CDR2 from the germline V gene are DFQATT and SNEGSKA (reference sequence). Trimming removed 6 bases from V and 5 bases from J; junction bases left unmatched: 9. Here the CDR3 DNA reads TGCAGTGCCCTAGCCCGGGACAGGGGAAATGAAAAACTGTTTTTT. This sequence encodes CSALARDRGNEKLFF.

This clonotype is labeled medium-sized. The V gene is TRBV20-1, the J gene TRBJ2-7; the match to TRBD2 covers 7 bases. Trimming cost V 3 bases and J 1 base; bases outside gene matches: 12. There are 16 residues in the CDR3. The germline gives CDR1 DFQATT, CDR2 SNEGSKA (reference sequence). The CDR3 protein is CSARGSRTRPSYEQYF. CDR3 sequence (DNA): TGCAGTGCTAGGGGTAGCCGGACTAGACCTTCCTACGAGCAGTACTTC.

Ten or more counts support this clonotype. This could be a read error, since a much larger clone is one nucleotide away. The chain employs TRBV20-1 and TRBJ2-5, with a weak D call TRBD1 (7 bases). CDR1 is DFQATT and CDR2 is SNEGSKA in the germline V gene (reference sequence). CDR3 length: 18 residues. The CDR3 DNA reads TGCAGTGCGAGAGGGGGCCATAGGACTACCGCTACCCAAGAGACCCAGTACTTC. As protein: CSARGGHRTTATQETQYF.

The chain recombines TRBV6-6 with TRBJ2-3; D gene ambiguous. V lost 9 bases and J 4 bases, leaving 17 bases between the germline ends. Germline V gene sequence: CDR1 MNHNY, CDR2 SVGAGI (reference sequence). CDR3 length equals 14 residues. The CDR3 sequence is CASRPGVGADTQYF. CDR3 nucleotide sequence: TGTGCCAGTCGACCGGGCGTTGGGGCAGATACGCAGTATTTT.

This clonotype was seen a single time. The chain recombines TRBV7-3 with TRBJ1-2; D not certain. This CDR3 has 13 residues. V was clipped by 1 base and J by 4 bases, with 7 bases between them. Germline loops: CDR1 SGHTA, CDR2 FQGTGA. The CDR3: CASSLKGGYGYTF. The CDR3 DNA reads TGTGCCAGCAGCTTAAAGGGTGGCTATGGCTACACCTTC.

This clonotype has a single count. This chain connects TRBV7-8 to TRBJ2-3; no clear D. The germline V and J ends were trimmed by 6 bases and 4 bases, with 11 bases remaining between them. CDR3 size: 13 residues. Germline V gene sequence: CDR1 SGHVS, CDR2 FQNEAQ. CDR3 sequence: CASSYSVADTQYF. CDR3 DNA sequence: TGTGCCAGCAGTTACTCAGTCGCAGATACGCAGTATTTT.

V gene TRBV9 combines with J gene TRBJ1-6; no clear D. Trimming removed 4 bases at V and 10 bases at J, with 15 bases between. The germline V gene has CDR1 SGDLS and CDR2 YYNGEE. This CDR3 contains 14 residues. DNA for the CDR3: TGTGCCAGCAGCTCCGTCCCAAGAGAATCACCCCTCCACTTT. This codes for CASSSVPRESPLHF.

The chain carries TRBV12-3 or TRBV12-4 and TRBJ1-5; D ambiguous. This CDR3 is built from 14 residues. Trimming cost V 4 bases and J 0 bases, with 7 bases left between them. The CDR3 DNA sequence: TGTGCCAGCAGTTCAGACCATAGCAATCAGCCCCAGCATTTT. Amino acids: CASSSDHSNQPQHF.

The table lists this clonotype with many counts. The CDR3 bases are TGTGCCAGCAGTTTTAGACGAACAGATACGCAGTATTTT. It specifies CASSFRRTDTQYF. This chain links TRBV27 with TRBJ2-3; no definite D call. This CDR3 has 13 residues. Trimming stripped 3 bases from V and 3 bases from J, with 7 bases between. The germline V gene encodes CDR1 MNHEY and CDR2 SMNVEV (reference sequence).

This chain uses TRBV25-1 with TRBJ1-4, with 9 nucleotides matching TRBD1. Losses at the gene ends were 7 bases for V and 4 bases for J; bases not matched to a gene: 10. Germline CDR1 MGHDK, CDR2 SYGVNS. The CDR3 is made up of 16 amino acids. The CDR3 nucleotides are TGTGCCAGCAATCCGGACAGGGGTTACGGTAATGAAAAACTGTTTTTT. Its translation is CASNPDRGYGNEKLFF.

This clonotype was seen many times. V is TRBV15 and J is TRBJ1-1; no reliable D call. With 4 bases removed from V and 2 bases from J, the gap between germline ends came to 8 bases. The germline V gene encodes CDR1 LNHNV and CDR2 YYDKDF (reference sequence). This CDR3 spans 13 amino acids. The CDR3 loop is CATSKGSNTEAFF. The CDR3, as DNA: TGTGCCACCAGCAAAGGAAGTAACACTGAAGCTTTCTTT.